This T cell receptor beta chain was identified during a study of cytomegalovirus exposure and HLA in healthy donors. Study-wide points: The authors enumerated roughly 160 TCR beta chains as linked to cytomegalovirus. A missense variant in DCLRE1C was later tied to TCR beta V- and J-gene trimming.

This CDR3 has 17 residues. Trimming at V came to 0 bases and at J to 3 bases, leaving 4 bases not matched to a gene. In germline, CDR1 is SGHRS, CDR2 YFSETQ. PCR amplification relied on 60 Vbeta primers (plus 13 Jbeta primers). Measured with immunoSEQ multiplex PCR; TCRdb has only the in-frame clones, and not every one. The table shows about 150,000 clones, with around three quarters occurring only once. There were likely unrecorded immune exposures, though donors were nominally healthy when sampled. Of note for this clone: As yet, its antigen is unknown.

This chain connects TRBV5-1 to TRBJ1-6; 9 positions match TRBD1. The sequence came from a woman between 35 and 50 years old in good health and CMV-seronegative. Sequencing was carried out using PBMCs. The CDR3 sequence is CASSLGDRVIYNSPLHF. The CDR3 coding sequence is TGCGCCAGCAGCTTGGGGGACAGGGTCATCTATAATTCACCCCTCCACTTT. Supplemented by reference TRBV5-1 and TRBJ1-6, the full variable domain reads KAGVTQTPRYLIKTRGQQVTLSCSPISGHRSVSWYQQTPGQGLQFLFEYFSETQRNKGNFPGRFSGRQFSNSRSEMNVSTLELGDSALYLCASSLGDRVIYNSPLHFGNGTRLTVT.